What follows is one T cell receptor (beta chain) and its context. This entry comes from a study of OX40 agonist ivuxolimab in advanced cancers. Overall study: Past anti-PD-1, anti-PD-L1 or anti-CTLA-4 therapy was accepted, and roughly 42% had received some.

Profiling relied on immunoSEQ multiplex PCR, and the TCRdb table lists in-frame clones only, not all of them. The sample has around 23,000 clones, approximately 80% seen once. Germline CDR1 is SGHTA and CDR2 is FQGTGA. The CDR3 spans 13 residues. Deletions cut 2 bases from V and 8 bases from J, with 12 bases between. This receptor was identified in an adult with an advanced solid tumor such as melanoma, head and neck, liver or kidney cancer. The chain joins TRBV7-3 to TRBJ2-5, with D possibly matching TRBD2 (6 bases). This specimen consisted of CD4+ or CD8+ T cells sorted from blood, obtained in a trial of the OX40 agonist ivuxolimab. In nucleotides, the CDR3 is TGTGCCAGCAGCTTAGGTCTGGGGGGAACCCAGTACTTC. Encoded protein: CASSLGLGGTQYF.